This TCR beta chain was sequenced during a study of blood T cell repertoires in COVID-19. Those enrolled, adults aged about 18 to 89 years, came from 24 US areas. In Cohort 3, a recovered donor had either two negative PCRs, clearance, or symptom resolution. Germline loops: CDR1 SGHDN, CDR2 FVKESK. Trimming stripped 1 base from V and 6 bases from J, with 13 bases between. The CDR3 contains 14 residues. The table came from immunoSEQ multiplex PCR; TCRdb's copy has only in-frame clones and leaves some out. The data show some 270,000 clones, roughly 84% seen once. This receptor was identified in a man aged 50 to 59 who had recovered from COVID-19. The sample was PBMCs or T cells enriched from blood (not recorded which). V and J are TRBV14 and TRBJ2-7; no clear D gene. This chain's CDR3 is CASSQGPRFGEQYF. The CDR3 DNA follows: TGTGCCAGCAGCCAAGGCCCCAGGTTCGGCGAGCAGTACTTC.